The 21 T cell receptor beta chains given below trace back to one sample, sequenced in a study of Graves' ophthalmopathy and Graves' hyperthyroidism. RNA transcripts yielded amplified TCR beta CDR3 regions. HTBI primers were employed in first-round RT-PCR, then a second-round multiplex PCR followed. A single record per CDR3 protein comes from TCRdb applying MiXCR to the multiplex PCR reads. The sample has 200,000 to 250,000 distinct CDR3 sequences, 20% to 25% seen once. Sequenced material: peripheral blood. The receptors derive from a woman aged 50 to 60 with Graves' ophthalmopathy.

This clonotype has a count of ten or more. The CDR3 spells CASSPVAAGANVLTF. The DNA of the CDR3 is TGCGCCAGCAGCCCTGTAGCTGCTGGGGCCAACGTCCTGACTTTC. This chain joins TRBV5-1 and TRBJ2-6, with D hard to call. V lost 4 bases and J 2 bases, leaving 10 bases between the germline ends. In germline, CDR1 is SGHRS, CDR2 YFSETQ. CDR3 length: 15 residues.

In its sample, this clonotype was seen once. The V call is TRBV4-2, the J call TRBJ2-5; D is ambiguous. Per the germline V gene, CDR1 is LGHNA and CDR2 is YNFKEQ. Trimming stripped 5 bases from V and 2 bases from J, with 12 bases between. This CDR3 is built from 14 residues. The chain's CDR3 is CASSITPGQETQYF. CDR3 nucleotides: TGTGCCAGCAGCATAACCCCCGGGCAAGAGACCCAGTACTTC.

Many counts were recorded for this clonotype. The chain links TRBV24-1 to TRBJ1-2; D uncertain. Trimming took off 2 bases at V and 8 bases at J, with 17 bases between the two ends. Germline V gives CDR1 KGHDR, CDR2 SFDVKD. The CDR3 runs to 15 residues. Here the CDR3 reads CATSDSGNFYGGYTF. DNA of the CDR3: TGTGCCACCAGTGATTCGGGGAACTTTTATGGAGGCTACACCTTC.

The rearrangement uses TRBV6-1 and TRBJ1-1; TRBD1 might be the D (5 bases). The CDR3 has 14 amino acids. Looked up from germline, CDR1 is MNHNS and CDR2 is SASEGT. Trimming cost V 6 bases and J 4 bases, with 15 bases left between them. This chain's CDR3 is CASRKEGRLTEAFF. The DNA for the CDR3 is TGTGCCAGCAGGAAAGAGGGGCGTCTCACTGAAGCTTTCTTT.

In its sample, this clonotype was seen many times. The V call is TRBV15, the J call TRBJ1-5, with D possibly TRBD1 on 5 matching bases. The CDR3 totals 15 residues. Looked up from germline, CDR1 is LNHNV and CDR2 is YYDKDF (reference sequence). V shed 0 bases and J shed 5 bases, with 11 bases lying between them. The CDR3 loop is CATSRDMDTDQPQHF. DNA of the CDR3: TGTGCCACCAGCAGAGATATGGACACCGATCAGCCCCAGCATTTT.

The table lists this clonotype with many counts. This chain links TRBV2 with TRBJ2-7, with D perhaps matching TRBD1 or TRBD2 (6 bases each). Looked up from germline, CDR1 is SNHLY and CDR2 is FYNNEI. V was shortened by 6 bases and J by 8 bases, with 11 bases between the two germline ends. CDR3 length equals 11 residues. The CDR3, as DNA: TGTGCCAGCAGCGGGGGCGTGAAGCAGTACTTC. Translation: CASSGGVKQYF.

This clonotype was seen a few times. The chain carries TRBV7-2 and TRBJ1-1; D is unresolved. This CDR3 has 15 residues. V lost 1 base and J lost 1, with 10 bases in between. Germline V gene lookup returns CDR1 SGHTA and CDR2 FQGNSA. CDR3 coding DNA: TGTGCCAGCAGCTTAGGAGCCTTTTCGAACACTGAAGCTTTCTTT. It is translated as CASSLGAFSNTEAFF.

This clonotype was found many times. The gene calls are TRBV5-1 and TRBJ1-1; TRBD1 might be the D (5 bases). From germline, CDR1 is SGHRS and CDR2 YFSETQ. The CDR3 has 15 residues. Trimming took 4 bases from V and 0 from J, leaving 13 bases between them. CDR3 coding DNA: TGCGCCAGCAGCAGGGAAGGGACCATGAACACTGAAGCTTTCTTT. Translated: CASSREGTMNTEAFF.

The table lists this clonotype with many counts. The chain carries TRBV25-1 and TRBJ1-1; D gene unclear. Germline V lookup: CDR1 MGHDK, CDR2 SYGVNS. The CDR3 extends over 13 amino acids. Trimming pared 6 bases from V and 1 base from J, leaving 9 bases between. The CDR3 DNA reads as TGTGCCAGCAGGGGGTACGGGAACACTGAAGCTTTCTTT. Its translation is CASRGYGNTEAFF.

This clonotype was seen at least ten times. The genes are TRBV7-8 and TRBJ1-2; 8 bases line up with TRBD1. The length of the CDR3 is 14 residues. V dropped 3 bases and J dropped 4; count of bases not matched to a gene: 4. In germline, CDR1 is SGHVS, CDR2 FQNEAQ. This CDR3 reads CASSFGQGGYGYTF. Written as DNA, the CDR3 is TGTGCCAGCAGCTTCGGACAGGGAGGCTATGGCTACACCTTC.

This clonotype was counted ten times or more. The V and J genes are TRBV27 and TRBJ1-1, with 10 positions matching TRBD1. After removal of 7 bases from V and 5 bases from J, the junction contained 7 bases not matched to a gene. Germline V gene data show CDR1 as MNHEY and CDR2 as SMNVEV (reference sequence). The CDR3 runs 14 residues. Here the CDR3 reads CASTRTGGFTEAFF. The CDR3 DNA is TGTGCCAGCACCAGGACAGGGGGTTTTACTGAAGCTTTCTTT.

This clonotype showed up many times. The J gene is TRBJ2-7, the V gene TRBV19; 11 bases are a match to TRBD2. With V trimmed by 4 bases and J by 2 bases, 4 bases remained unmatched. The CDR3 length is 15 residues. CDR1 LNHDA and CDR2 SQIVND come from the germline V gene (reference sequence). The CDR3 region is CASSSVTSGAYEQYF. Here the CDR3 DNA reads TGTGCCAGTAGTAGCGTGACTAGCGGGGCCTACGAGCAGTACTTC.

This clonotype came up many times. One end of the junction fails to match germline, which may point to a read error. The J gene is TRBJ2-2, the V gene TRBV20-1, with D tentatively TRBD1 (5 bases). The CDR3 extends over 13 amino acids. In germline, CDR1 is DFQATT, CDR2 SNEGSKA (reference sequence). The CDR3 protein is CSARGQNAGELFF. The CDR3 region has the DNA TGCAGTGCAAGAGGACAAAACGCCGGGGAGCTGTTTTTT.

This clonotype was counted ten times or more. V usage is TRBV9 and J usage is TRBJ2-7, with TRBD1 identical over 10 bases. V gave up 3 bases and J gave up 1 base; unmatched junction bases: 1. This CDR3 contains 14 residues. Germline values: CDR1 SGDLS, CDR2 YYNGEE. The CDR3 DNA sequence: TGTGCCAGCAGCGGGACAGGGGGTTCCTACGAGCAGTACTTC. This translates into CASSGTGGSYEQYF.

This clonotype was picked up many times. V is TRBV2 and J is TRBJ2-7; D remains ambiguous. Looked up from germline, CDR1 is SNHLY and CDR2 is FYNNEI. V lost 7 bases, J lost 0 bases, and 13 bases lay in between. This CDR3 spans 14 amino acids. As DNA, the CDR3 is TGTGCCAGCATAGGTGGAGTGAGCTCCTACGAGCAGTACTTC. This translates into CASIGGVSSYEQYF.

This clonotype was observed many times. The chain combines TRBV6-4 with TRBJ1-1; 8 nucleotides agree with TRBD1. CDR1 and CDR2 from the germline V gene are MRHNA and SNTAGT. This CDR3 contains 17 residues. The junction had 15 bases not matched to a gene; V was cut back by 5 bases and J by 4 bases. In nucleotides, the CDR3 is TGTGCCAGCAGTCCTATGACAGGGGCTGGAGGTGGCACTGAAGCTTTCTTT. This translates into CASSPMTGAGGGTEAFF.

The J gene is TRBJ2-7, the V gene TRBV12-3 or TRBV12-4, with 12 bases matching TRBD2. This CDR3 contains 14 residues. Trimming removed 11 bases from V and 1 base from J; junction bases left unmatched: 6. CDR3 in amino acids: CASSTSGRSYEQYF. The CDR3 region has the DNA TGTGCCTCCTCGACTAGCGGGAGATCCTACGAGCAGTACTTC.

The chain employs TRBV12-3 or TRBV12-4 and TRBJ1-1; no clear D. The CDR3 contains 14 residues. Trimming removed 6 bases from V and 5 bases from J, with 16 bases in between. This CDR3 reads CASSPSPDGTEAFF. The CDR3 DNA reads TGTGCCAGCAGCCCTTCCCCGGACGGGACTGAAGCTTTCTTT.

In its sample, this clonotype was seen many times. The chain has TRBV12-3 or TRBV12-4 and TRBJ1-1; D might be TRBD1 (6 bases). The CDR3 extends over 13 amino acids. The V and J ends lost 8 bases and 5 bases respectively, with 15 bases between them. The CDR3 coding sequence is TGTGCCAGCGCGGACAGCACTTTAACTGAAGCTTTCTTT. Amino acid sequence: CASADSTLTEAFF.

This clonotype was observed at least ten times. Here the CDR3 reads CASSDRTSGRAKETQYF. CDR3 DNA: TGTGCCAGCAGTGACAGAACTAGCGGGAGGGCCAAAGAGACCCAGTACTTC. This chain joins TRBV25-1 and TRBJ2-5, with 13 bases lining up with TRBD2. Trimming at V came to 3 bases and at J to 3 bases, leaving 7 bases not matched to a gene. Germline CDR1 MGHDK, CDR2 SYGVNS. The CDR3 length is 17 residues.

The V call is TRBV15, the J call TRBJ2-5; D is ambiguous. Trimming took 3 bases from V and 5 from J, leaving 10 bases between them. The CDR3 has 13 residues. Germline V gene sequence: CDR1 LNHNV, CDR2 YYDKDF (reference sequence). CDR3 nucleotide sequence: TGTGCCACCAGCAGCCGGACCCGGGAGACCCAGTACTTC. It specifies CATSSRTRETQYF. The entire variable domain, with the rest obtained from reference TRBV15 and TRBJ2-5, is as follows: DAMVIQNPRYQVTQFGKPVTLSCSQTLNHNVMYWYQQKSSQAPKLLFHYYDKDFNNEADTPDNFQSRRPNTSFCFLDIRSPGLGDTAMYLCATSSRTRETQYFGPGTRLLVL.